Shown below are 13 T cell receptor beta chains from a single sample sequenced in a study of T cell responses to AZD1222 COVID-19 vaccine. The method was immunoSEQ multiplex PCR; TCRdb's version includes in-frame clones alone and lacks a portion of them. The table includes tens of thousands of clones, more than 85% detected once. This sample comprised peripheral blood, obtained 28 days after the second AZD1222 dose. These receptors originate from an adult who received the AZD1222 COVID-19 vaccine.

This clone was found once. The chain employs TRBV5-5 and TRBJ2-2; TRBD2 matches 16 bases. Trimming removed 0 bases from V and 4 bases from J; junction bases left unmatched: 9. The CDR3 contains 20 residues. CDR1 SGHKS and CDR2 YYEKEE come from the germline V gene (reference sequence). CDR3 coding DNA: TGTGCCAGCAGCTTGGAAGGGACTAGCGGGAGGGCCTCTGGCACCGGGGAGCTGTTTTTT. This gives the protein CASSLEGTSGRASGTGELFF.

The chain employs TRBV7-8 and TRBJ1-1; 8 bases fit TRBD1. CDR3 length equals 16 residues. The trim removed 1 base at V and 0 bases at J, leaving 4 bases unmatched. From germline, CDR1 is SGHVS and CDR2 FQNEAQ. The CDR3 region is CASSLDRGVMNTEAFF. In DNA form, the CDR3 reads TGTGCCAGCAGCTTAGACAGGGGGGTCATGAACACTGAAGCTTTCTTT.

The gene calls are TRBV5-1 and TRBJ1-6, with D possibly being TRBD1 (5 bases). The CDR3 loop spans 14 amino acids. The V end was cut by 0 bases, the J end by 10 bases, with 11 bases between. Germline lookup yields CDR1 SGHRS and CDR2 YFSETQ. CDR3 sequence: CASSLEGASSPLHF. Here the CDR3 DNA reads TGCGCCAGCAGCTTGGAAGGGGCTTCATCACCCCTCCACTTT.

The V and J genes are TRBV19 and TRBJ2-2; D is ambiguous. Germline-derived CDR1 and CDR2 are LNHDA and SQIVND (reference sequence). The V gene lost 7 bases and the J gene lost 1 base, with 10 bases spanning the gap. The CDR3 totals 14 residues. The CDR3 loop reads CASTTTGNTGELFF. CDR3 DNA sequence: TGTGCCAGTACCACCACCGGGAACACCGGGGAGCTGTTTTTT.

The chain uses TRBV2 and TRBJ1-6; D is possibly TRBD1 (5 bases). Per germline, CDR1 SNHLY and CDR2 FYNNEI. V was trimmed by 0 bases and J by 12 bases, leaving 18 bases between them. This CDR3 spans 16 amino acids. CDR3 sequence: CASSEAKVGRGEPLHF. For the CDR3, the DNA is TGTGCCAGCAGTGAAGCGAAGGTGGGGAGGGGCGAACCCCTCCACTTT.

The chain has TRBV27 and TRBJ2-7, with 11 bases matching TRBD2. The CDR3 extends over 13 amino acids. Unmatched junction bases numbered 4, after V lost 10 bases and J lost 2 bases. Germline V gene sequence: CDR1 MNHEY, CDR2 SMNVEV (reference sequence). The CDR3 reads CATHSGRAYEQYF. Written as DNA, the CDR3 is TGTGCCACGCATAGCGGGAGGGCCTACGAGCAGTACTTC.

This rearrangement joins TRBV29-1 to TRBJ2-3; D may correspond to TRBD1 or TRBD2 (5 bases each). Trimming took off 6 bases at V and 6 bases at J, with 19 bases between the two ends. Per the germline V gene, CDR1 is SQVTM and CDR2 is ANQGSEA. The CDR3 totals 14 residues. The CDR3 nucleotides are TGCAGCGTGCCGGCGGCAGGGACGGTGGATACGCAGTATTTT. This codes for CSVPAAGTVDTQYF.

This chain connects TRBV29-1 to TRBJ1-1; D uncertain. There are 12 residues in the CDR3. Germline assignment: CDR1 SQVTM and CDR2 ANQGSEA. Trimming took 7 bases from V and 1 from J, leaving 10 bases between them. CDR3 sequence (DNA): TGCAGCGCGGGGAACCCGAACACTGAAGCTTTCTTT. Translated, it gives CSAGNPNTEAFF. Full variable domain (outside the CDR3, taken from reference TRBV29-1 and TRBJ1-1): SAVISQKPSRDICQRGTSLTIQCQVDSQVTMMFWYRQQPGQSLTLIATANQGSEATYESGFVIDKFPISRPNLTFSTLTVSNMSPEDSSIYLCSAGNPNTEAFFGQGTRLTVV.

The chain has TRBV28 and TRBJ1-2; D gene uncertain. The CDR3 totals 12 residues. V was cut by 5 bases and J by 7 bases, with 11 bases left in between. Germline CDR1 MDHEN, CDR2 SYDVKM. The CDR3 nucleotides read TGTGCCAGCAGTACTGGAGGGAGTGGCTACACCTTC. It codes for CASSTGGSGYTF.

J is TRBJ1-5 and V is TRBV19; 9 bases map to TRBD1. The CDR3 loop spans 16 amino acids. Germline V CDR1 and CDR2: LNHDA, SQIVND (reference sequence). The V gene end was trimmed by 5 bases and the J gene end by 2 bases; junction bases not matched to a gene: 7. Here the CDR3 DNA reads TGTGCCAGTAGTGCACAGGGGGCTCATGGCAATCAGCCCCAGCATTTT. The encoded protein is CASSAQGAHGNQPQHF.

The chain employs TRBV13 and TRBJ2-1, with D perhaps matching TRBD1 or TRBD2 (6 bases each). V was trimmed by 2 bases and J by 2 bases, leaving 10 bases between them. The CDR3 totals 15 residues. Germline loops: CDR1 PRHDT, CDR2 FYEKMQ (reference sequence). The DNA for the CDR3 is TGTGCCAGCAGCTTAAGGGGGGCTGCCTACAATGAGCAGTTCTTC. Translated: CASSLRGAAYNEQFF. The whole variable domain, remainder taken from reference TRBV13 and TRBJ2-1, is AAGVIQSPRHLIKEKRETATLKCYPIPRHDTVYWYQQGPGQDPQFLISFYEKMQSDKGSIPDRFSAQQFSDYHSELNMSSLELGDSALYFCASSLRGAAYNEQFFGPGTRLTVL.

This clone was detected a few times. This chain connects TRBV6-4 to TRBJ2-2, with TRBD2 identical over 8 bases. In germline, CDR1 is MRHNA, CDR2 SNTAGT. CDR3 size: 16 residues. V shed 4 bases, J shed 5 bases, and the junction held 9 bases outside the gene matches. CDR3 DNA: TGTGCCAGCAGTGGTGATGCGGGAGGCGGTACCGGGGAGCTGTTTTTT. It translates to CASSGDAGGGTGELFF.

The chain employs TRBV5-6 and TRBJ1-1, with a possible D match to TRBD1 (6 bases). V lost 2 bases and J 2 bases, leaving 10 bases between the germline ends. The CDR3 loop spans 14 amino acids. Germline V gene sequence: CDR1 SGHDT, CDR2 YYEEEE. The DNA of the CDR3 is TGTGCCAGCAGCTTCGACAGGCGTAACACTGAAGCTTTCTTT. Protein sequence: CASSFDRRNTEAFF.